These T cell receptor beta chains were read from a single sample in a study of T cell repertoires in cytomegalovirus infection. Using its own MiXCR run on the reads, TCRdb lists one record per CDR3 protein. Seen here are about 920,000 distinct CDR3 sequences, around 32% observed once, and the top ten hold more than 13%. These receptors lack a known antigen. The sequencing here drew on cultured CD8+ T cells from PBMCs, taken from culture after CMV antigen stimulation. Receptors were obtained from a human donor in good health (CMV status not recorded). Some clones in this sample may be carry-over from other donors' samples. Both conserved end residues are part of each CDR3. Fields, in order: V gene, D gene, J gene, clone size, CDR3 protein, CDR3 DNA. A D gene is named only where the DNA matches it firmly. The size field is filled for only some rows; it gives once, few, many or a size class.

TRBV7-9	NA	TRBJ1-1	NA	CASSSRELNTEAFF	TGTGCCAGCAGCTCGAGGGAGTTGAACACTGAAGCTTTCTTT
TRBV7-6	NA	TRBJ1-6	NA	CASSSHDLRGAASPLHF	TGTGCCAGCAGCTCTCACGACCTCCGGGGGGCTGCTTCACCCCTCCACTTT
TRBV7-8	NA	TRBJ2-3	many	CASGLSTDTQYF	TGTGCCAGCGGCCTTAGCACAGATACGCAGTATTTT
TRBV5-4	NA	TRBJ2-2	NA	CASAWRNTGELFF	TGTGCCAGCGCCTGGCGGAACACCGGGGAGCTGTTTTTT
TRBV25-1	NA	TRBJ1-1	few	CASSPPGPTEAFF	TGTGCCAGCAGTCCCCCGGGGCCCACTGAAGCTTTCTTT
TRBV6-1	NA	TRBJ1-4	NA	CASSIRGDAPLSRREKLFF	TGTGCCAGCAGTATTCGTGGAGACGCGCCTTTATCACGCCGTGAAAAACTGTTTTTT
TRBV4-1	NA	TRBJ2-3	few	CASSELRLTDTQYF	TGCGCCAGCAGCGAGCTGAGGCTCACAGATACGCAGTATTTT
TRBV6-8	NA	TRBJ1-1	NA	CASYSGGDTEAFF	TGTGCCAGCTACTCCGGGGGGGACACTGAAGCTTTCTTT
TRBV19	NA	TRBJ2-1	few	CASSFDGYDEQFF	TGTGCCAGTAGTTTCGACGGCTACGATGAGCAGTTCTTC
TRBV7-9	NA	TRBJ1-4	few	CASSLGDGGLSNEKLFF	TGTGCCAGCAGCTTAGGGGACGGAGGTCTATCTAATGAAAAACTGTTTTTT
TRBV6-8	TRBD1	TRBJ2-1	once	CASWTGGDEQFF	TGTGCCAGCTGGACAGGGGGCGATGAGCAGTTCTTC
TRBV12-3/TRBV12-4	TRBD1	TRBJ2-3	few	CASSQDRGITGSSF	TGTGCCAGCAGCCAGGACAGGGGTATAACCGGTAGCTCTTTT
TRBV2	NA	TRBJ1-5	NA	CASNVRQGNQPQHF	TGTGCCAGCAATGTTAGGCAAGGGAATCAGCCCCAGCATTTT
TRBV10-2	TRBD2	TRBJ2-3	few	CASSEYIASGEYTDTQYF	TGCGCCAGCAGTGAGTATATCGCTAGCGGGGAGTACACAGATACGCAGTATTTT
TRBV11-1	NA	TRBJ2-3	few	CASSLMDSWMTDTQYF	TGTGCCAGCAGCTTAATGGACAGCTGGATGACAGATACGCAGTATTTT
TRBV7-6	NA	TRBJ2-3	NA	CASSLGSSPPTDTQYF	TGTGCCAGCAGCTTAGGGAGTTCCCCTCCCACAGATACGCAGTATTTT
TRBV5-5	NA	TRBJ1-2	NA	CASSTGQSGYYGYTF	TGTGCCAGCAGCACCGGACAGTCTGGCTACTATGGCTACACCTTC
TRBV20-1	NA	TRBJ2-1	NA	CSATTGYGANEQFF	TGCAGTGCAACTACAGGGTATGGGGCCAATGAGCAGTTCTTC
TRBV6-2/TRBV6-3	NA	TRBJ1-1	NA	CASSRGALNTEAFF	TGTGCCAGCAGCCGAGGGGCTTTGAACACTGAAGCTTTCTTT
TRBV4-1	NA	TRBJ2-3	few	CASSQVQDTQYF	TGCGCCAGCAGCCAAGTTCAAGATACGCAGTATTTT
TRBV2	NA	TRBJ1-1	NA	CASVKRKDTEAFF	TGTGCCAGCGTAAAGAGGAAGGACACTGAAGCTTTCTTT
TRBV6-2/TRBV6-3	NA	TRBJ2-2	few	CATSRPRQAGELFF	TGTGCCACCTCCCGACCCCGGCAAGCCGGGGAGCTGTTTTTT
TRBV10-3	NA	TRBJ2-4	once	CAISEEGSDFAKNIQYF	TGTGCCATCAGTGAGGAGGGGTCAGACTTTGCCAAAAACATTCAGTACTTC
TRBV6-2/TRBV6-3	NA	TRBJ1-5	NA	CASRGAGLQPQHF	TGTGCCAGCAGAGGGGCAGGCCTTCAGCCCCAGCATTTT
TRBV7-8	NA	TRBJ2-5	many	CASSLVGTRKDQYF	TGTGCCAGCAGCTTAGTAGGGACCCGGAAGGACCAGTACTTC
TRBV19	NA	TRBJ2-7	NA	CARPGAPRQTYEQYF	TGTGCCAGACCCGGGGCTCCAAGACAGACCTACGAGCAGTACTTC
TRBV7-8	NA	TRBJ1-6	many	CASSLTPTGDQRNPLHF	TGTGCCAGCAGCTTAACCCCTACAGGAGACCAGCGCAACCCCCTCCACTTT
TRBV7-9	NA	TRBJ1-5	many	CASSSSGDLYSNQPQHF	TGTGCCAGCAGCTCCAGCGGAGACCTATATAGCAATCAGCCCCAGCATTTT
TRBV6-1	TRBD1	TRBJ1-2	many	CASFPKSTGGHGYTF	TGTGCCAGCTTCCCGAAGTCGACAGGGGGTCATGGCTACACCTTC
TRBV12-3/TRBV12-4	TRBD1	TRBJ1-2	few	CASSATQGVLRYTF	TGTGCCAGCAGTGCTACACAGGGGGTATTGCGCTACACCTTC
TRBV7-6	TRBD1	TRBJ2-3	NA	CASSQIDRGTDTQYF	TGTGCCAGCAGTCAAATCGACAGGGGGACAGATACGCAGTATTTT
TRBV7-4	TRBD1	TRBJ2-7	NA	CASSSPGQTYEQYF	TGTGCCAGCAGCTCACCGGGACAGACCTACGAGCAGTACTTC
TRBV6-6	TRBD2	TRBJ2-3	few	CASSPFRGGADTQYF	TGTGCCAGCAGCCCCTTCCGGGGGGGAGCAGATACGCAGTATTTT
TRBV7-8	NA	TRBJ2-1	many	CASSLVTSLYNEQFF	TGTGCCAGCAGCTTAGTGACTTCTCTTTACAATGAGCAGTTCTTC
TRBV14	NA	TRBJ2-3	few	CASSQVVQLGVRTDTQYF	TGTGCCAGCAGCCAAGTGGTTCAACTGGGCGTGAGGACAGATACGCAGTATTTT
TRBV12-3/TRBV12-4	NA	TRBJ1-5	many	CASSPDSPNQPQHF	TGTGCCAGCAGTCCCGACAGTCCCAATCAGCCCCAGCATTTT
TRBV7-6	NA	TRBJ1-1	many	CASSRGPDAATEAFF	TGTGCCAGCAGCCGGGGGCCGGACGCGGCCACTGAAGCTTTCTTT
TRBV7-4	NA	TRBJ2-5	many	CASSPDSQETQYF	TGTGCCAGCAGCCCGGACAGCCAAGAGACCCAGTACTTC
TRBV12-3/TRBV12-4	NA	TRBJ2-5	NA	CASSDSVNGETQYF	TGTGCCAGCAGTGATAGCGTGAACGGGGAGACCCAGTACTTC
TRBV20-1	NA	TRBJ1-5	NA	CSARDWEDSSNQPQHF	TGCAGTGCTAGAGATTGGGAAGATTCTAGCAATCAGCCCCAGCATTTT
TRBV7-6	TRBD1	TRBJ1-5	few	CASSLEDRLDSNQPQHF	TGTGCCAGCAGCTTAGAGGACAGGTTGGATAGCAATCAGCCCCAGCATTTT
TRBV7-9	TRBD1	TRBJ1-1	few	CASSLASGQGRTEAFF	TGTGCCAGCAGCTTAGCTTCGGGACAGGGGAGAACTGAAGCTTTCTTT
TRBV19	NA	TRBJ2-2	few	CASREGSSGTGELFF	TGTGCCAGTAGGGAGGGGTCCTCTGGCACCGGGGAGCTGTTTTTT
TRBV7-8	NA	TRBJ2-2	many	CASSATGGELFF	TGTGCCAGCAGCGCTACAGGGGGGGAGCTGTTTTTT
TRBV7-6	TRBD1	TRBJ1-1	many	CASSLIGTVDDTEAFF	TGTGCCAGCAGCTTAATAGGGACAGTGGATGACACTGAAGCTTTCTTT
TRBV7-9	TRBD1	TRBJ2-3	NA	CASRRRQGENSDTQYF	TGTGCCAGCCGCCGAAGACAGGGCGAGAATTCAGATACGCAGTATTTT
TRBV4-1	TRBD1	TRBJ2-3	NA	CASSQAGQGGDTDTQYF	TGCGCCAGCAGCCAAGCGGGACAGGGCGGGGACACAGATACGCAGTATTTT
TRBV12-3/TRBV12-4	TRBD1	TRBJ1-5	many	CASSTGANQPQHF	TGTGCCAGCAGTACAGGGGCCAATCAGCCCCAGCATTTT
TRBV4-2	TRBD1	TRBJ2-5	NA	CASSQEGTGNTQYF	TGTGCCAGCAGCCAAGAGGGGACAGGGAATACCCAGTACTTC
TRBV28	NA	TRBJ1-3	few	CASSPAVGDPPGNTIYF	TGTGCCAGCAGTCCCGCAGTGGGGGATCCACCTGGAAACACCATATATTTT
TRBV6-6	NA	TRBJ2-5	NA	CASTLAPQTLETQYF	TGTGCCAGCACTTTGGCACCACAAACCTTAGAGACCCAGTACTTC
TRBV19	TRBD2	TRBJ2-3	NA	CATDVGGADTQYF	TGTGCCACAGACGTGGGGGGGGCAGATACGCAGTATTTT
TRBV6-2/TRBV6-3	NA	TRBJ1-1	few	CASSYSVTGRFGEAFF	TGTGCCAGCAGTTACTCGGTCACAGGGAGGTTCGGTGAAGCTTTCTTT
TRBV20-1	TRBD1	TRBJ2-7	NA	CSAIGQGAFYEQYF	TGCAGTGCTATCGGACAGGGAGCATTCTACGAGCAGTACTTC